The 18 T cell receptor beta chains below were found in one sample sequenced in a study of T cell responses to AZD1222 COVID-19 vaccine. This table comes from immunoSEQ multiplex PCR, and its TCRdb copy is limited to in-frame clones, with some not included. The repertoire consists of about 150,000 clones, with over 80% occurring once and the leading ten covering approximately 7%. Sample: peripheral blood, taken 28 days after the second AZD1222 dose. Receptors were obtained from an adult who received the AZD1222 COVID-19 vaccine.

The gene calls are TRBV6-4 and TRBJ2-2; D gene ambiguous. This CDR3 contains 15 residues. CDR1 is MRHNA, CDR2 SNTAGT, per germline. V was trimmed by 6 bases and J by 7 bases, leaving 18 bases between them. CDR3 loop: CASSETGWARGELFF. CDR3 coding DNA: TGTGCCAGCAGCGAAACGGGTTGGGCGCGCGGGGAGCTGTTTTTT.

CDR3 nucleotide sequence: TGTGCCAGCAGTCCGGGACAGTCGGACGGCTACACCTTC. Protein: CASSPGQSDGYTF. This rearrangement joins TRBV12-3 or TRBV12-4 to TRBJ1-2, with TRBD1 matching over 7 bases. V shed 5 bases, J shed 8 bases, and the junction held 8 bases outside the gene matches. This CDR3 comprises 13 residues.

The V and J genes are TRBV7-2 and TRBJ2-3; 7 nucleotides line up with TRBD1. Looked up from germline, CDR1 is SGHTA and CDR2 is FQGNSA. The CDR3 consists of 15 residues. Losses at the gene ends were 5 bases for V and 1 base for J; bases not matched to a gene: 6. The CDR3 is CASSGNRGRTDTQYF. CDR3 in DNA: TGTGCCAGCAGCGGCAACAGGGGCCGCACAGATACGCAGTATTTT.

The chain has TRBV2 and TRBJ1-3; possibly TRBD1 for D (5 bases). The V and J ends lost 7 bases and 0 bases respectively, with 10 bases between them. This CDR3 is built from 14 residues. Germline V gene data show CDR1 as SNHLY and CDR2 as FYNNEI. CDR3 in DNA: TGTGCCAGCACAGGGCCGTTCTCTGGAAACACCATATATTTT. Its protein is CASTGPFSGNTIYF.

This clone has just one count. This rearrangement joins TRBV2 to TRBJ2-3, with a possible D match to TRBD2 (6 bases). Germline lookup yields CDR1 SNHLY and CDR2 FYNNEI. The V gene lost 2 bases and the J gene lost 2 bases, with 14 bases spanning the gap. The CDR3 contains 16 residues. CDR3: CASSEQSGGATDTQYF. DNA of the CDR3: TGTGCCAGCAGTGAACAGTCCGGCGGGGCCACAGATACGCAGTATTTT.

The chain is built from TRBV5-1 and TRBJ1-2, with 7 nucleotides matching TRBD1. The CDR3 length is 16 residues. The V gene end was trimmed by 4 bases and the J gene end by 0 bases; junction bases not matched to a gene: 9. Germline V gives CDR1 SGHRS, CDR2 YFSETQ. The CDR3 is CASSPSPTGPNYGYTF. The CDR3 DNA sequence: TGCGCCAGCAGCCCGTCCCCGACAGGGCCTAACTATGGCTACACCTTC.

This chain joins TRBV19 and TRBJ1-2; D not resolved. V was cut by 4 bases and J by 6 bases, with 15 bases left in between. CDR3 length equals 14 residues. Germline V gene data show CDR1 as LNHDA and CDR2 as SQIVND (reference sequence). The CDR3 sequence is CASSKQDYRDGYTF. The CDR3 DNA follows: TGTGCCAGTAGTAAGCAGGACTATCGAGATGGCTACACCTTC.

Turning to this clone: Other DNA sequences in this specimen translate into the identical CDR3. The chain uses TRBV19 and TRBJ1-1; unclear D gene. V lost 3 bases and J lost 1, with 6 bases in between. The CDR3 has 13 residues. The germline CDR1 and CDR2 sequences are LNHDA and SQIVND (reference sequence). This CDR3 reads CASSIWENTEAFF. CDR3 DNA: TGTGCCAGTAGTATTTGGGAGAACACTGAAGCTTTCTTT.

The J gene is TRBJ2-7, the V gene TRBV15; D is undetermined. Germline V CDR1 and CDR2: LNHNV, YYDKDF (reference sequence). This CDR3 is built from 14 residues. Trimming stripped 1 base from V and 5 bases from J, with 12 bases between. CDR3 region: CATSRAPLENEQYF. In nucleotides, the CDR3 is TGTGCCACCAGCAGAGCCCCCCTGGAAAACGAGCAGTACTTC.

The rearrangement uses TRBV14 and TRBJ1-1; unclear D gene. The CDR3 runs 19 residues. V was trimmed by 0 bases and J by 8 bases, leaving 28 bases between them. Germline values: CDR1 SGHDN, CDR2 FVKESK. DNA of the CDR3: TGTGCCAGCAGCCAAGATTACCCGCTTGTTCAACGGGAAGGCGCCGAAGCTTTCTTT. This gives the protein CASSQDYPLVQREGAEAFF.

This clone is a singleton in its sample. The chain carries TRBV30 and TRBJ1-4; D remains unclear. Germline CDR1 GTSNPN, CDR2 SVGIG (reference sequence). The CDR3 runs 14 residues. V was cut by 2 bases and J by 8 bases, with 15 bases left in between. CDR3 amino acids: CAWSSGPPREKLFF. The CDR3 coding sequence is TGTGCCTGGAGTTCCGGGCCTCCGAGGGAAAAACTGTTTTTT.

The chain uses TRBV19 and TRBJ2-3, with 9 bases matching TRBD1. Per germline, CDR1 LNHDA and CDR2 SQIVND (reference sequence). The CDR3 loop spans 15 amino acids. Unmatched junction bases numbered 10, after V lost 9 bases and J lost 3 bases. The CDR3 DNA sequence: TGTGCCAGGGGGGAGCACAGGGGGCGGACAGATACGCAGTATTTT. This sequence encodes CARGEHRGRTDTQYF.

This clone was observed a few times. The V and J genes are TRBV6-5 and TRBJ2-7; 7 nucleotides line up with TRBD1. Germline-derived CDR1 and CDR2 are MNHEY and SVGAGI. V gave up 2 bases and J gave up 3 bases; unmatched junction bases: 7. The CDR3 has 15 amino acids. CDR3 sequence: CASSYARGTSYEQYF. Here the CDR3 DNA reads TGTGCCAGCAGTTACGCCAGGGGGACGAGCTACGAGCAGTACTTC.

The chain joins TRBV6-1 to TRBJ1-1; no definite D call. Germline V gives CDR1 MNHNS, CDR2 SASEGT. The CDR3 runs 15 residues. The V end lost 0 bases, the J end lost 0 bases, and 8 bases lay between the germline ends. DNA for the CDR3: TGTGCCAGCAGTGAAGCCCGAGTTGTGAACACTGAAGCTTTCTTT. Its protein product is CASSEARVVNTEAFF.

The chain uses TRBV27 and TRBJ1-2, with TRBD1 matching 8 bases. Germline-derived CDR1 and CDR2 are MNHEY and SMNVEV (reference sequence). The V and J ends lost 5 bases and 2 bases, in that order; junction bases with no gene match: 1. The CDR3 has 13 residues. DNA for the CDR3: TGTGCCAGCAGTGGGACAGGAAACTATGGCTACACCTTC. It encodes CASSGTGNYGYTF.

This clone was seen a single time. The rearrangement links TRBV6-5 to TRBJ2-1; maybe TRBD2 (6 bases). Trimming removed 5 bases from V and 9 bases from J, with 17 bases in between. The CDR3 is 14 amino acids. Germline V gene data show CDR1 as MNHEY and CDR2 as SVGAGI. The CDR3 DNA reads TGTGCCAGCAGTCAATTTCCCCGGGGGAGTGAGCAGTTCTTC. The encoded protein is CASSQFPRGSEQFF.

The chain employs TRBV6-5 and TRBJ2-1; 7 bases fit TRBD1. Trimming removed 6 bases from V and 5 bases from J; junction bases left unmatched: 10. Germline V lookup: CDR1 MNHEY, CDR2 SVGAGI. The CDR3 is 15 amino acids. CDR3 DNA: TGTGCCAGCAGGTCCGAGACAGGGTACGACAATGAGCAGTTCTTC. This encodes CASRSETGYDNEQFF.

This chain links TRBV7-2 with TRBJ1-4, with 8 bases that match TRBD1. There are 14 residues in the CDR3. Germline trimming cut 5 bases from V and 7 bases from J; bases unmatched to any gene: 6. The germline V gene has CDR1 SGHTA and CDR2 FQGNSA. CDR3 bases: TGTGCCAGCAGCCTGGACAGGGTCCGTGAAAAACTGTTTTTT. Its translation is CASSLDRVREKLFF.